This note documents a single TCR beta chain sequence. The CDR3 spans 13 residues. Looked up from germline, CDR1 is MDHEN and CDR2 is SYDVKM. With 6 bases removed from V and 10 bases from J, the gap between germline ends came to 16 bases. This record belongs to a study of T cells in Graves' hyperthyroidism and ophthalmopathy. Study at large: Blood was drawn when the patient was first diagnosed and still untreated.

Pregnant or lactating patients were excluded, as were those with uncontrolled infection or other autoimmune disease. Template material for amplifying TCR beta CDR3 regions consisted of RNA transcripts. Researchers ran a first-round RT-PCR on the TCR CDR3 using the HTBI primer set. From the multiplex PCR reads, TCRdb called clonotypes with MiXCR, one entry per CDR3 protein. The repertoire holds about 590,000 distinct CDR3 sequences, 15% to 19% seen once, with around 7.3% in the top ten. The sequencing sample was made of blood. This clonotype originated in a woman under 40 with Graves' hyperthyroidism. J is TRBJ2-1 and V is TRBV28; D not certain. This CDR3 reads CASSFGRLGEQFF. The CDR3 DNA sequence: TGTGCCAGCAGCTTCGGACGTTTGGGCGAGCAGTTCTTC.